The entry that follows covers one T cell receptor beta chain sequence. The antigen is undetermined. Terminally differentiated effector memory CD45RA+ cells were excluded by CCR7 positive selection of CD45RO-negative cells. Some clones are missing from TCRdb's copy, which holds only in-frame ones; the method was immunoSEQ multiplex PCR. This sample has 2 million or so clones, with over 85% found just once. There are 16 residues in the CDR3. V lost 4 bases and J 4 bases, leaving 20 bases between the germline ends. The germline CDR1 and CDR2 sequences are SGDLS and YYNGEE. This sample stems from a study of shared clonotypes between healthy human individuals. Looking at the study overall: Researchers assigned three CD4 naive, three CD4 memory, two CD8 naive and one CD8 memory plate to each donor.

Study outcomes and limitations: When compared with the clonotypes that were shared by all four sorted-subset donors, the non-shared clonotypes turned out to have lower generation probabilities.

This rearrangement joins TRBV9 to TRBJ2-5, with a possible D match to TRBD1 (6 bases). What was sequenced was naive CD8+ T cells sorted from blood. This TCR was sampled from a man aged 18 to 29 in good health. CDR3 sequence: CASSPGGDGLTETQYF. The CDR3 DNA follows: TGTGCCAGCAGCCCTGGGGGCGACGGCCTCACAGAGACCCAGTACTTC. Filled out from reference TRBV9 and TRBJ2-5, the complete variable domain reads DSGVTQTPKHLITATGQRVTLRCSPRSGDLSVYWYQQSLDQGLQFLIQYYNGEERAKGNILERFSAQQFPDLHSELNLSSLELGDSALYFCASSPGGDGLTETQYFGPGTRLLVL.